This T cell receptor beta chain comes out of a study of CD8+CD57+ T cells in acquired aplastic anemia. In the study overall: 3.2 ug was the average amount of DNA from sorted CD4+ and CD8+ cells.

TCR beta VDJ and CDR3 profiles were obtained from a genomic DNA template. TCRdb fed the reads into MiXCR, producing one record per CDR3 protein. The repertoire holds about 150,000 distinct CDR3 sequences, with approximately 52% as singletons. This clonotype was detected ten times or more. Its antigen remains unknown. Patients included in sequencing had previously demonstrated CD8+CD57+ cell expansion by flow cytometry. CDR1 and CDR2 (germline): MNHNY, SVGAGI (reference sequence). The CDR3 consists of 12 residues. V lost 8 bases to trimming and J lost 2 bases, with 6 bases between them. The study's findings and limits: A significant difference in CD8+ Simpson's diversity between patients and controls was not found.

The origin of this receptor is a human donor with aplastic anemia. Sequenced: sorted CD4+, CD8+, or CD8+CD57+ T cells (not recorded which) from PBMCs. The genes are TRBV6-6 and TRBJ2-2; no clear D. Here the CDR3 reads CASAVNTGELFF. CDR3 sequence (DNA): TGTGCCAGCGCGGTAAACACCGGGGAGCTGTTTTTT.